The TCR beta chain under discussion was sequenced for a study of cytomegalovirus exposure and HLA in healthy donors. Overall study: The same platform was used for the 100 to 150 validation repertoires as for the roughly 700 first-cohort repertoires, as reported in a later analysis.

The donors formed part of the approximately 120-subject validation cohort, distinct from the roughly 660-subject first cohort. This clone showed up just a few times. The antigen is not known. From germline, CDR1 is KGHSH and CDR2 LQKENI. This CDR3 region has 13 residues. Trimming cost V 4 bases and J 4 bases; bases outside gene matches: 0. Study-level points and caveats: Researchers catalogued 150 or so TCR beta chains as cytomegalovirus-associated.

Only in-frame clones appear in the TCRdb table, and some are missing; sequencing was by immunoSEQ multiplex PCR. The sample holds roughly 100,000 clones, approximately 86% seen once. The sequencing input was PBMCs. This sequence originates from a woman younger than 30 in good health and CMV-seropositive. The chain recombines TRBV18 with TRBJ2-7; 11 nucleotides line up with TRBD2. The CDR3 DNA reads as TGTGCCAGCTCACGGACTAGCGGGTACGAGCAGTACTTC. Its protein is CASSRTSGYEQYF.